These T cell receptor beta chains were read from a single sample in a study of blood T cell repertoires in COVID-19. Sequencing was performed with immunoSEQ multiplex PCR; in TCRdb, only in-frame clones are kept and a portion is missing. The sample includes fewer than 200,000 clones, approximately 80% of them seen just once. Source material: PBMCs or T cells enriched from blood (not recorded which). The receptors originated from a woman in her sixties with acute COVID-19. Both conserved end residues are part of each CDR3. A D gene is named only where the DNA matches it firmly. Expanded clones are given a class, and other clones once, few, many or no size at all.

.	.	TRBJ2-5	TRBV5-1	CASSVNLRGIQETQYF	TGCGCCAGCAGCGTCAACCTCCGGGGAATCCAAGAGACCCAGTACTTC
.	.	TRBJ1-5	TRBV2	CASSGVNSNQPQHF	TGTGCCAGCAGTGGCGTGAATAGCAATCAGCCCCAGCATTTT
.	TRBD1	TRBJ2-1	TRBV5-1	CASSTGQGISDEQFF	TGCGCCAGCAGCACGGGACAGGGGATTTCGGATGAGCAGTTCTTC
.	TRBD1	TRBJ1-2	TRBV5-8	CASSSKGQGNGYTF	TGTGCCAGCAGCTCAAAGGGACAGGGGAACGGCTACACCTTC
.	TRBD2	TRBJ2-7	TRBV28	CASGNGGLGTAEQYF	TGTGCCAGCGGAAACGGGGGACTAGGTACCGCCGAGCAGTACTTC
.	TRBD1	TRBJ1-2	TRBV5-8	CASSLVTGAYGYTF	TGTGCCAGCAGCTTGGTGACAGGGGCCTATGGCTACACCTTC
few	TRBD1	TRBJ2-7	TRBV5-6	CASSPWDRGPHEQYF	TGTGCCAGCAGCCCCTGGGACAGGGGGCCCCACGAGCAGTACTTC
once	TRBD1	TRBJ1-4	TRBV6-5	CASSYSWTGGGEKLFF	TGTGCCAGCAGTTACTCGTGGACAGGGGGTGGTGAAAAACTGTTTTTT
.	TRBD2	TRBJ2-2	TRBV19	CASSMALAGGELFF	TGTGCCAGTAGTATGGCTCTAGCGGGGGGGGAGCTGTTTTTT
few	.	TRBJ1-3	TRBV10-3	CAIWQGSSGNTIYF	TGTGCCATCTGGCAGGGTTCGTCCGGAAACACCATATATTTT
.	TRBD1	TRBJ2-5	TRBV6-2/TRBV6-3	CASSWDRGKVTQYF	TGTGCCAGCAGTTGGGACAGGGGGAAGGTGACCCAGTACTTC
.	.	TRBJ1-1	TRBV27	CASRTVRASVTEAFF	TGTGCCAGCAGAACGGTCAGGGCATCGGTCACTGAAGCTTTCTTT
.	.	TRBJ2-1	TRBV12-3/TRBV12-4	CASTYTYNEQFF	TGTGCCAGCACCTATACTTACAATGAGCAGTTCTTC
.	TRBD1	TRBJ1-1	TRBV18	CASSPRGLYTEAFF	TGTGCCAGCTCACCGAGGGGGCTGTACACTGAAGCTTTCTTT
.	.	TRBJ1-2	TRBV5-4	CASSPPRRGIDGYTF	TGTGCCAGCAGCCCTCCCCGTCGGGGTATAGATGGCTACACCTTC
.	.	TRBJ1-6	TRBV14	CASSQVEQGVYNSPLHF	TGTGCCAGCAGCCAAGTGGAACAGGGAGTGTATAATTCACCCCTCCACTTT